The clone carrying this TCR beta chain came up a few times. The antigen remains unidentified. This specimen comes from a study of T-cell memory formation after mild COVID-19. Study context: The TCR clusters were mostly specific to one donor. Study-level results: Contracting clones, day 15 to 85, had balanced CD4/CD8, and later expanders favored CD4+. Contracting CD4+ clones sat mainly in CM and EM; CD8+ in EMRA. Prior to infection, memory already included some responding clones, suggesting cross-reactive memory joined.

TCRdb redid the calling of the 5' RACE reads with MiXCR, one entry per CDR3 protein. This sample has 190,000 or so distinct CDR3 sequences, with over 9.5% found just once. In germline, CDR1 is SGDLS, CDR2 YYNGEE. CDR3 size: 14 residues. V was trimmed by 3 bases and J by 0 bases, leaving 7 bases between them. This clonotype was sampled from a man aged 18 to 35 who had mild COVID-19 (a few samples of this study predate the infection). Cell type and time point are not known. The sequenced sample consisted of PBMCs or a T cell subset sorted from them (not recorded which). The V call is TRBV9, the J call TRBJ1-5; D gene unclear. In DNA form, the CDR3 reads TGTGCCAGCAGCGGTCTACCTAGCAATCAGCCCCAGCATTTT. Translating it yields CASSGLPSNQPQHF.